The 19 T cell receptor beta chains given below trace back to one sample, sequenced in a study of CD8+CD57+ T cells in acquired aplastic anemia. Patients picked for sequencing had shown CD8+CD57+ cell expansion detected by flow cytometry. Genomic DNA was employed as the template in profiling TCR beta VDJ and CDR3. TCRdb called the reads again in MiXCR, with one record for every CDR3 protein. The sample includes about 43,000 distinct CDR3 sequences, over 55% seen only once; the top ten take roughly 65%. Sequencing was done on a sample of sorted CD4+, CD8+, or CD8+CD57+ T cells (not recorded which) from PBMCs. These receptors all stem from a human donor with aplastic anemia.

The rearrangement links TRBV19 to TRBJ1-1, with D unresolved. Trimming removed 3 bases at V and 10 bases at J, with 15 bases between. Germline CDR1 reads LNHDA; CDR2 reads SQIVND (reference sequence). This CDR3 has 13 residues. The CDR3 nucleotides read TGTGCCAGTAGTATCAACGGGATAGTTTCAGCTTTCTTT. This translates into CASSINGIVSAFF.

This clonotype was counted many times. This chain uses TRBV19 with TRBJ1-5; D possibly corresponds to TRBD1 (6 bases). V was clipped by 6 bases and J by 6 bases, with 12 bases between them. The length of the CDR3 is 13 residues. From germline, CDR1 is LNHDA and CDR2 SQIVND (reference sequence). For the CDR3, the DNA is TGTGCCAGTAGGCGGGGGCATGGTCAGCCCCAGCATTTT. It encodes CASRRGHGQPQHF.

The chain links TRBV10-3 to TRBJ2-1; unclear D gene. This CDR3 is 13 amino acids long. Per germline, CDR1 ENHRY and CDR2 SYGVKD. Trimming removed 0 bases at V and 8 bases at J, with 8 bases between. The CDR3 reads CAISESDGHEQFF. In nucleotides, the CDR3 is TGTGCCATCAGTGAGTCCGACGGCCATGAGCAGTTCTTC.

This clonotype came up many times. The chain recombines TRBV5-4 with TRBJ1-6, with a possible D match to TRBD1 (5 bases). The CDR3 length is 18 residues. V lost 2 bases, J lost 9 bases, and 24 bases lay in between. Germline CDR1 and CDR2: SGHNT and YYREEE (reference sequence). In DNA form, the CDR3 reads TGTGCCAGCAGCTTATCTTTGAGGTTGGGGGGGTATGTTTCACCCCTCCACTTT. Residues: CASSLSLRLGGYVSPLHF.

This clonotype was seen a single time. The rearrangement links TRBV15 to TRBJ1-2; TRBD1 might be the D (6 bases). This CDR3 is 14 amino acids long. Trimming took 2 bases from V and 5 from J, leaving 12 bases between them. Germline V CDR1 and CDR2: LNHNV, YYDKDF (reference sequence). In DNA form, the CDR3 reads TGTGCCACCAGCAGACCAGGACAGCATTATGGCTACACCTTC. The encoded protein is CATSRPGQHYGYTF.

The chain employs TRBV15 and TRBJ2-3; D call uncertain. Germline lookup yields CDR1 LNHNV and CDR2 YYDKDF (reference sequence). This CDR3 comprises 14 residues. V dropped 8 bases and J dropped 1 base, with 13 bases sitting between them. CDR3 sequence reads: CATALRGGTDTQYF. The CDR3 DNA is TGTGCCACCGCCTTACGTGGGGGCACAGATACGCAGTATTTT.

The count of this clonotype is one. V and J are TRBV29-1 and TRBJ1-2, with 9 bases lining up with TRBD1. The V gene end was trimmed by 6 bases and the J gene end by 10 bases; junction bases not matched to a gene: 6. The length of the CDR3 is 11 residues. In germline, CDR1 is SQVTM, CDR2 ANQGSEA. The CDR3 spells CSVGTGLTYTF. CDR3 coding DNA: TGCAGCGTGGGGACAGGGCTCACCTACACCTTC.

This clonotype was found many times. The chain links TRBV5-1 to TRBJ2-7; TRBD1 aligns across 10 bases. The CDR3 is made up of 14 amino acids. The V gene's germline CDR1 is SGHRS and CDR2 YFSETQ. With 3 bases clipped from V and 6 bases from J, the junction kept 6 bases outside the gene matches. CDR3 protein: CASSWTGQGTEQYF. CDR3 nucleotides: TGCGCCAGCAGCTGGACGGGACAGGGGACCGAGCAGTACTTC.

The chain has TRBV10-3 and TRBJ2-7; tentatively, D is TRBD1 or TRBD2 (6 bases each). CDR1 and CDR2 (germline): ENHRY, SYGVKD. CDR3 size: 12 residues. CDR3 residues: CAHARGDNEQYV. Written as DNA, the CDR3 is TGTGCGCATGCAAGGGGGGATAACGAGCAGTACGTC.

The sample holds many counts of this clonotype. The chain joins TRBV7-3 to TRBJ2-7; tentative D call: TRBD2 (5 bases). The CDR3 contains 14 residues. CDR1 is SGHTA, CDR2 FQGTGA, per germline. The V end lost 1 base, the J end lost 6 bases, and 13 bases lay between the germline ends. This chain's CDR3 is CASSLIPGTVEQYF. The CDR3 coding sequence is TGTGCCAGCAGCTTAATACCGGGAACTGTCGAGCAGTACTTC.

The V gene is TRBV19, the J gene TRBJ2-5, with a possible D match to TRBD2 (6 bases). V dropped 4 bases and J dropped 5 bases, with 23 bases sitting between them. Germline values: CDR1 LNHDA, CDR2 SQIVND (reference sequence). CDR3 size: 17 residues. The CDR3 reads CASSTSSGPGGGETQYF. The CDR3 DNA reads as TGTGCCAGTAGTACGTCCTCGGGTCCGGGTGGAGGGGAGACCCAGTACTTC.

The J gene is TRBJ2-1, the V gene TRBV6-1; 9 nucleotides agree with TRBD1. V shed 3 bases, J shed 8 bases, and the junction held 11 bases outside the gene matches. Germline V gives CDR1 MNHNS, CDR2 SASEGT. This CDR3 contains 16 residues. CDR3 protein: CASSDHVGQGPDEQFF. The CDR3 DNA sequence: TGTGCCAGCAGTGACCATGTGGGACAGGGCCCCGATGAGCAGTTCTTC.

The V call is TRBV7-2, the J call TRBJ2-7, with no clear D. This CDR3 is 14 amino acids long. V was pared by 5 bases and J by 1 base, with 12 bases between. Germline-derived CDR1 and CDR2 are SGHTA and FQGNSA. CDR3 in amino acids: CASSPMAGSYEQYF. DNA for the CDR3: TGTGCCAGCAGCCCAATGGCAGGTTCCTACGAGCAGTACTTC.

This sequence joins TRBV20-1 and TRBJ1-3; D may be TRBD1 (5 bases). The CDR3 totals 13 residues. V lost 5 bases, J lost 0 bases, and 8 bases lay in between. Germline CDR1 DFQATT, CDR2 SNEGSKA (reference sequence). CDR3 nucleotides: TGCAGTGCTGACAGAATCTCTGGAAACACCATATATTTT. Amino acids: CSADRISGNTIYF.

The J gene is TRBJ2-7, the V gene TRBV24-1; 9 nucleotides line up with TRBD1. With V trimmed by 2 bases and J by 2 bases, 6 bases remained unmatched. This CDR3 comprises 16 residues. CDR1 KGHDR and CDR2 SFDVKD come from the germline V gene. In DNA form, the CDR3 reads TGTGCCACCAGTGATTCCCGGGACAGGGAAACCTACGAGCAGTACTTC. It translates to CATSDSRDRETYEQYF.

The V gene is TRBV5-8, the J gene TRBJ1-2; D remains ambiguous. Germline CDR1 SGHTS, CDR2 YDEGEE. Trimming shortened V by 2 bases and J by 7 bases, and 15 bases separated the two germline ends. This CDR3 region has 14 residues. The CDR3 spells CASSLSVAATGYTF. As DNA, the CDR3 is TGTGCCAGCAGCTTATCTGTCGCGGCCACTGGCTACACCTTC.

DNA for the CDR3: TGCAGCGCCTGGGAACAGGGCGTTGAAGCTTTCTTT. The encoded protein is CSAWEQGVEAFF. The chain uses TRBV29-1 and TRBJ1-1; D is perhaps TRBD1 (6 bases). The CDR3 loop spans 12 amino acids. Per the germline V gene, CDR1 is SQVTM and CDR2 is ANQGSEA. Trimming removed 7 bases at V and 7 bases at J, with 16 bases between.

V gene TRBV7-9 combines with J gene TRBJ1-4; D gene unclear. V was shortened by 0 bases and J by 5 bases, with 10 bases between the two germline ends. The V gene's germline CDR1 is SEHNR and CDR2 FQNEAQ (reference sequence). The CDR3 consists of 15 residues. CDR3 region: CASSLAGPRNEKLFF. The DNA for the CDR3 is TGTGCCAGCAGCTTAGCAGGTCCGCGGAATGAAAAACTGTTTTTT.

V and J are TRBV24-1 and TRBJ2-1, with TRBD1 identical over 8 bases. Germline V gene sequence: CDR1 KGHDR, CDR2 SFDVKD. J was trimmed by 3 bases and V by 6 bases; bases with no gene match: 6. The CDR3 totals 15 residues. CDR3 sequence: CATSHQGADYNEQFF. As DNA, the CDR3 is TGTGCCACCAGTCATCAGGGGGCAGACTACAATGAGCAGTTCTTC.